This TCR beta chain stems from a study of T cells in Graves' hyperthyroidism and ophthalmopathy. CDR1 is MNHEY, CDR2 SVGAGI, per germline. There are 14 residues in the CDR3. Trimming shortened V by 2 bases and J by 4 bases, and 12 bases separated the two germline ends. Amplification of TCR beta CDR3 regions was performed using RNA transcripts as template. First-round RT-PCR targeting the TCR CDR3 was performed with the HTBI primer set. TCRdb reprocessed the multiplex PCR reads via MiXCR and lists one record per CDR3 protein. The table shows over 250,000 distinct CDR3 sequences, with less than 30% occurring only once. Ten or more counts support this clonotype.

This chain links TRBV6-5 with TRBJ2-7, with D possibly being TRBD2 (5 bases). This clonotype originated in a man aged 35 to 55 with Graves' hyperthyroidism that later progressed to Graves' ophthalmopathy. Sample: blood. Here the CDR3 DNA reads TGTGCCAGCAGTTACGACGCCGAGGGATACGAGCAGTACTTC. Translation: CASSYDAEGYEQYF.